The T cell receptor beta chain under discussion was sequenced for a study of T cells after yellow fever vaccination. Broader study findings: Sorted repertoires could include abundant contaminating clonotypes from bulk cells.

This CDR3 comprises 12 residues. Germline CDR1 and CDR2: SGDLS and YYNGEE. The V end lost 3 bases, the J end lost 8 bases, and 9 bases lay between the germline ends. Turning to this clonotype: Its antigen is still unknown.

TCRdb independently ran MiXCR on the 5' RACE reads; one entry per CDR3 protein. The table lists approximately 610,000 distinct CDR3 sequences, about a sixth of them singletons. The chain employs TRBV9 and TRBJ2-1; D possibly uses TRBD1 or TRBD2 (5 bases each). The sequencing used PBMCs, collected 5 to 6 days after the first yellow fever vaccination. The TCR sequence derives from a man aged 18 to 30 who received the YFV17D yellow fever vaccine. The CDR3 region is CASSERGDEQFF. CDR3 bases: TGTGCCAGCAGCGAACGGGGCGATGAGCAGTTCTTC.